What follows are 6 T cell receptor beta chains derived from one specimen sequenced in a study of blood T cell repertoires in COVID-19. The assay was immunoSEQ multiplex PCR, and TCRdb's table has in-frame clones only and misses some. This sample has roughly 120,000 clones, with around nine tenths found just once. Sequencing was performed on peripheral blood. The origin of the receptors is a man in his fifties with active COVID-19.

The chain links TRBV15 to TRBJ2-1, with 8 bases lining up with TRBD1. V lost 4 bases and J lost 7; bases outside the gene matches: 6. Per the germline V gene, CDR1 is LNHNV and CDR2 is YYDKDF (reference sequence). The CDR3 covers 14 residues. Written as DNA, the CDR3 is TGTGCCACCAGCACCCGGACAGGGCTAAATGAGCAGTTCTTC. Amino acid sequence: CATSTRTGLNEQFF.

The chain recombines TRBV19 with TRBJ2-2; 9 nucleotides align to TRBD1. Trimming cost V 5 bases and J 4 bases; bases outside gene matches: 8. Germline V gene data show CDR1 as LNHDA and CDR2 as SQIVND (reference sequence). The CDR3 is 16 amino acids. The CDR3 sequence is CASSGGGTGITGELFF. Here the CDR3 DNA reads TGTGCCAGTAGTGGCGGCGGGACAGGGATCACCGGGGAGCTGTTTTTT.

V gene TRBV6-5 combines with J gene TRBJ1-5; tentative D call: TRBD1 (5 bases). The CDR3 length is 14 residues. Germline CDR1 is MNHEY and CDR2 is SVGAGI. V shed 6 bases and J shed 7 bases, with 16 bases lying between them. As DNA, the CDR3 is TGTGCCAGCAGCCACGGGCAGGGATTACAGCCCCAGCATTTT. Translating it yields CASSHGQGLQPQHF.

This chain links TRBV4-1 with TRBJ2-7, with TRBD1 as a possible D gene (6 bases). The CDR3 consists of 15 residues. The germline V gene has CDR1 MGHRA and CDR2 YSYEKL. Trimming left V 4 bases short and J 3 bases short, with 16 bases between. DNA of the CDR3: TGCGCCAGCAGCCCCCAGGGGCTGGATTACTACGAGCAGTACTTC. This encodes CASSPQGLDYYEQYF.

V usage is TRBV6-6 and J usage is TRBJ2-2; the D gene is possibly TRBD1 (6 bases). The germline gives CDR1 MNHNY, CDR2 SVGAGI (reference sequence). V lost 2 bases to trimming and J lost 4 bases, with 8 bases between them. The CDR3 sequence is 14 residues long. The CDR3 protein is CASSYTDSTGELFF. The DNA for the CDR3 is TGTGCCAGCAGTTACACGGACAGCACCGGGGAGCTGTTTTTT.

The table lists this clone with a few counts. The V gene is TRBV7-8, the J gene TRBJ2-5, with TRBD2 as a possible D gene (6 bases). The V end lost 3 bases, the J end lost 5 bases, and 13 bases lay between the germline ends. This CDR3 has 14 residues. Germline CDR1 SGHVS, CDR2 FQNEAQ. CDR3 coding DNA: TGTGCCAGCAGCTTGCGGGGCGGTCCTGAGACCCAGTACTTC. It codes for CASSLRGGPETQYF.